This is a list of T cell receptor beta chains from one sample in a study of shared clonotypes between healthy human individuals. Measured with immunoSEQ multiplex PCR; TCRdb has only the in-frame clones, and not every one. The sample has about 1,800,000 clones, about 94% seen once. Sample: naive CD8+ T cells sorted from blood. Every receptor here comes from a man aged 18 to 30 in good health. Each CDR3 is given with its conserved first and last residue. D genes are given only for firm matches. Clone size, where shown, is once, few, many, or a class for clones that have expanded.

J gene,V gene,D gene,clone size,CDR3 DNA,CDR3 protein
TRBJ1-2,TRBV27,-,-,TGTGCCAGCAGTTTAAAGGGGGTAGGATATGGCTACACCTTC,CASSLKGVGYGYTF
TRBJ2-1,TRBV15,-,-,TGTGCCACCAGCAGTCTAGTGTACAATGAGCAGTTCTTC,CATSSLVYNEQFF
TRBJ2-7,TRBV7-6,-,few,TGTGCCAGCAGCTTAGCCGTGTCGTACGAGCAGTACTTC,CASSLAVSYEQYF
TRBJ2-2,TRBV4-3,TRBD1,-,TGCGCCAGCAGCCAACTCCAGTCACGGGACAGAGGGACCGGGGAGCTGTTTTTT,CASSQLQSRDRGTGELFF
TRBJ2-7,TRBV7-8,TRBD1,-,TGTGCCAGCAGCTCCCGGGACAGTCGATACGAGCAGTACTTC,CASSSRDSRYEQYF
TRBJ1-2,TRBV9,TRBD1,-,TGTGCCAGCAGCGAGGGGACAGTTAACTATGGCTACACCTTC,CASSEGTVNYGYTF
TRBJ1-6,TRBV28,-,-,TGTGTCAGCAGTTCCCGGGGGGCGGATAATTCACCCCTCCACTTT,CVSSSRGADNSPLHF
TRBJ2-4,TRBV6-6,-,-,TGTGCCAGCAGTTACCTACAGGGAGGGAACATTCAGTACTTC,CASSYLQGGNIQYF
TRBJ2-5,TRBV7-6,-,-,TGTGCCAGCAGCTACGACGGGGAAGTCGTAGAGACCCAGTACTTC,CASSYDGEVVETQYF
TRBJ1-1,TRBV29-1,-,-,TGCAGCGTTGATTGGGTCCTCACTGAAGCTTTCTTT,CSVDWVLTEAFF
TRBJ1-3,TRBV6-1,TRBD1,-,TGTGCCACCAAACGGACAGGCTCTGGAAACACCATATATTTT,CATKRTGSGNTIYF
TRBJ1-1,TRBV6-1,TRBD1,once,TGTGCCAGCAGTTCGCTGGGACAGGGAGGCACTGAAGCTTTCTTT,CASSSLGQGGTEAFF
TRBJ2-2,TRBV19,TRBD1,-,TGTGCCAGTAGTATAGCACTCGGCAGGGGGCTTGTCGGGGAGCTGTTTTTT,CASSIALGRGLVGELFF
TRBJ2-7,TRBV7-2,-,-,TGTGCCAGCAGCTCCGATCCGCTGGGAGCGTTGGGCGAGCAGTACTTC,CASSSDPLGALGEQYF
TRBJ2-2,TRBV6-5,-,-,TGTGCCAGCACCGAAGTTGGGGAGCTGTTTTTT,CASTEVGELFF
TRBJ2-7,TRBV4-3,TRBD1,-,TGCGCCAGCAGCCAAGATGCAGACGGGACAGGGGGTTACGAGCAGTACTTC,CASSQDADGTGGYEQYF
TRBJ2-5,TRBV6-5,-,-,TGTGCCAGTTGCCGCGGGGGCGCCCCCCAAGAGACCCAGTACTTC,CASCRGGAPQETQYF
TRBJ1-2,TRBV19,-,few,TGTGCCAGTCGCCCTGGGCTGTATGGCTACACCTTC,CASRPGLYGYTF
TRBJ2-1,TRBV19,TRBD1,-,TGTGCCAGTAGTCTGCTTTCCCAGGGGGCGGCTGAGCAGTTCTTC,CASSLLSQGAAEQFF
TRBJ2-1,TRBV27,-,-,TGTGCCAGCAGTTTATTAAACGGGGCCAACAGCAATGAGCAGTTCTTC,CASSLLNGANSNEQFF
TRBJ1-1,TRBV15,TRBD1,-,TGTGCCACCAGCAGAGATCGAGGGACAGGCATGAACACTGAAGCTTTCTTT,CATSRDRGTGMNTEAFF
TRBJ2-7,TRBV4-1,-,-,TGCGCCAGCAGCCAAGAATCCCGGTACGAGCAGTACTTC,CASSQESRYEQYF
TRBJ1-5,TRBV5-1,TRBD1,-,TGCGCCAGCAGCCCCGGGACAGTACTGACTAGCAATCAGCCCCAGCATTTT,CASSPGTVLTSNQPQHF
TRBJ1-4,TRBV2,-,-,TGTGCCAGCAGTGATGCAGGGGATGAAAAACTGTTTTTT,CASSDAGDEKLFF
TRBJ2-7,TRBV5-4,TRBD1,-,TGTGCCAGCAGCGCACAGGGGGACCACGAGCAGTACTTC,CASSAQGDHEQYF
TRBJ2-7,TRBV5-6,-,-,TGTGCCAGCAGCTCACGCAGGGTACCCTACGAGCAGTACTTC,CASSSRRVPYEQYF
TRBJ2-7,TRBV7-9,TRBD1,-,TGTGCCAGCAGCTCCCCGGGACAGACTCGCGAGCAGTACTTC,CASSSPGQTREQYF
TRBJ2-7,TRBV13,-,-,TGTGCCAGCAGCTTAGGCCGTGTCAGTTACTACGAGCAGTACTTC,CASSLGRVSYYEQYF
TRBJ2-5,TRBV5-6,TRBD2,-,TGTGCCAGCAGCTTGGTGGGGACTAGCGGAGTTGAGACCCAGTACTTC,CASSLVGTSGVETQYF